The 10 T cell receptor beta chains below were found in one sample sequenced in a study of blood T cell repertoires in COVID-19. Libraries were prepared by immunoSEQ multiplex PCR; TCRdb keeps only in-frame clonotypes and omits some of them. The data contain roughly 260,000 clones, 75% to 95% of them singletons. Sequencing was performed on peripheral blood. These receptors all stem from a person in their late teens or twenties with COVID-19, enrolled during active disease.

This chain links TRBV12-5 with TRBJ2-3; 12 bases line up with TRBD2. V shed 1 base, J shed 6 bases, and the junction held 8 bases outside the gene matches. The CDR3 length is 17 residues. Germline CDR1 LGHNT, CDR2 FRNRAP. CDR3 DNA sequence: TGTGCTAGTGGTTTGGACGGACTAGCGGGAAAGTGGGATACGCAGTATTTT. Its protein product is CASGLDGLAGKWDTQYF.

The chain links TRBV7-2 to TRBJ1-1, with D maybe TRBD1 (6 bases). V dropped 4 bases and J dropped 11 bases, with 20 bases sitting between them. CDR3 length equals 14 residues. Germline V CDR1 and CDR2: SGHTA, FQGNSA. CDR3 sequence: CASSSFNSRGDAFF. The CDR3 region has the DNA TGTGCCAGCAGCTCCTTTAACTCCAGGGGCGATGCTTTCTTT.

The chain couples TRBV4-2 to TRBJ2-3, with 7 nucleotides matching TRBD2. The CDR3 totals 16 residues. The germline V gene has CDR1 LGHNA and CDR2 YNFKEQ. The trim removed 1 base at V and 4 bases at J, leaving 8 bases unmatched. CDR3 coding DNA: TGTGCCAGCAGCCAAGCGTTTGGGGGAGGGCCAGATACGCAGTATTTT. Its protein product is CASSQAFGGGPDTQYF.

This rearrangement joins TRBV7-8 to TRBJ2-2, with D unresolved. The CDR3 is 12 residues long. Germline CDR1 and CDR2: SGHVS and FQNEAQ. V was trimmed by 5 bases and J by 4 bases, leaving 5 bases between them. CDR3 bases: TGTGCCAGCAGCCCCCGCACCGGGGAGCTGTTTTTT. It is translated as CASSPRTGELFF.

This rearrangement joins TRBV13 to TRBJ2-7, with a possible D match to TRBD2 (5 bases). The CDR3 is 15 residues long. In germline, CDR1 is PRHDT, CDR2 FYEKMQ (reference sequence). V lost 5 bases and J 2 bases, leaving 16 bases between the germline ends. The CDR3 region has the DNA TGTGCCAGCAGCCCGGGGAGAGGCCAAGCCTACGAGCAGTACTTC. Translation: CASSPGRGQAYEQYF. Using reference TRBV13 and TRBJ2-7 for the parts outside the CDR3, the full variable domain is AAGVIQSPRHLIKEKRETATLKCYPIPRHDTVYWYQQGPGQDPQFLISFYEKMQSDKGSIPDRFSAQQFSDYHSELNMSSLELGDSALYFCASSPGRGQAYEQYFGPGTRLTVT.

This chain joins TRBV7-3 and TRBJ2-5, with TRBD2 matching over 9 bases. The CDR3 extends over 15 amino acids. Germline V gene data show CDR1 as SGHTA and CDR2 as FQGTGA. With 2 bases clipped from V and 2 bases from J, the junction kept 3 bases outside the gene matches. The CDR3 loop reads CASSLSSGTQETQYF. The CDR3 DNA follows: TGTGCCAGCAGCTTATCTAGCGGGACTCAAGAGACCCAGTACTTC.

The chain links TRBV5-1 to TRBJ2-7; 7 nucleotides agree with TRBD1. After removal of 1 base from V and 4 bases from J, the junction contained 5 bases not matched to a gene. This CDR3 spans 14 amino acids. Germline CDR1 is SGHRS and CDR2 is YFSETQ. CDR3 bases: TGCGCCAGCAGCTTGCAGGGACAGTCATACGAGCAGTACTTC. Protein sequence: CASSLQGQSYEQYF.

V and J are TRBV11-3 and TRBJ2-5; D is perhaps TRBD1 (6 bases). The germline CDR1 and CDR2 sequences are SGHNT and YENEEA. The CDR3 runs 15 residues. The V and J ends lost 3 bases and 3 bases respectively, with 14 bases between them. Written as DNA, the CDR3 is TGTGCCAGCAGCTTGGGGCAGGGGAGTAAAGAGACCCAGTACTTC. Its protein is CASSLGQGSKETQYF.

Written as DNA, the CDR3 is TGTGCCAGCAGTGAGTTAGACAGACAAGAGACCCAGTACTTC. Translation: CASSELDRQETQYF. The chain has TRBV2 and TRBJ2-5; tentative D call: TRBD1 (5 bases). Trimming removed 3 bases at V and 2 bases at J, with 10 bases between. Germline CDR1 and CDR2: SNHLY and FYNNEI. The CDR3 contains 14 residues.

The chain employs TRBV9 and TRBJ2-3, with 7 bases identical to TRBD2. Germline CDR1 reads SGDLS; CDR2 reads YYNGEE. The V gene end was trimmed by 3 bases and the J gene end by 2 bases; junction bases not matched to a gene: 3. There are 14 residues in the CDR3. CDR3 in amino acids: CASSERGITDTQYF. The CDR3 DNA reads TGTGCCAGCAGCGAGCGGGGAATCACAGATACGCAGTATTTT.